This T cell receptor (beta chain) was sequenced for a study of blood T cell repertoires in COVID-19. Study in general: Some COVID-19 samples were acute and others convalescent; all came from the United States, Italy and Spain.

Clones were sequenced by immunoSEQ multiplex PCR, and TCRdb holds only the in-frame ones, with some missing. The sample gives 70,000 or so clones, about 85% of which show up once; 13% is in the top ten. There are 16 residues in the CDR3. V was trimmed by 1 base and J by 3 bases, leaving 10 bases between them. Germline CDR1 and CDR2: SEHNR and FQNEAQ (reference sequence). The sequence was obtained from a man aged 50-59 years with COVID-19, enrolled during active disease. The V call is TRBV7-9, the J call TRBJ2-6; D is perhaps TRBD2 (5 bases). Sequenced sample: peripheral blood. The CDR3 DNA follows: TGTGCCAGCAGCTTAGGTAGGGCGGGTGGGGCCAACGTCCTGACTTTC. It specifies CASSLGRAGGANVLTF. The full variable domain, its missing parts supplied by reference TRBV7-9 and TRBJ2-6, is DTGVSQNPRHKITKRGQNVTFRCDPISEHNRLYWYRQTLGQGPEFLTYFQNEAQLEKSRLLSDRFSAERPKGSFSTLEIQRTEQGDSAMYLCASSLGRAGGANVLTFGAGSRLTVL.